Each of the 30 T cell receptor beta chains below was sequenced from the same sample in a study of T cell changes during pregnancy in multiple sclerosis. The repertoire was sequenced with immunoSEQ multiplex PCR; TCRdb's copy has only in-frame clones and lacks some. The sample yields 57,000 or so clones, about nine tenths seen once. The input for sequencing was peripheral blood, taken in the second trimester of pregnancy. The receptors stem from a female donor with multiple sclerosis, enrolled in a pregnancy study.

This chain connects TRBV7-2 to TRBJ1-5; 9 positions match TRBD1. The J segment lost 6 bases and the V segment lost 2 bases, leaving 5 bases of the junction unmatched. CDR1 is SGHTA and CDR2 is FQGNSA in the germline V gene. The CDR3 sequence is 15 residues long. The DNA for the CDR3 is TGTGCCAGCAGCTTACACAGGGGGCGTTTTCAGCCCCAGCATTTT. It is translated as CASSLHRGRFQPQHF.

Here the CDR3 reads CASSLSFQSGYTEAFF. CDR3 sequence (DNA): TGTGCCAGCAGCTTATCTTTTCAGTCTGGTTACACTGAAGCTTTCTTT. The gene calls are TRBV7-9 and TRBJ1-1; D not certain. The CDR3 has 16 residues. The germline V and J ends were trimmed by 2 bases and 3 bases, with 16 bases remaining between them. The germline V gene has CDR1 SEHNR and CDR2 FQNEAQ (reference sequence).

The rearrangement links TRBV9 to TRBJ2-2; 12 bases line up with TRBD2. V trimming: 3 bases; J trimming: 6 bases; junction bases outside the gene matches: 6. This CDR3 contains 16 residues. The V gene's germline CDR1 is SGDLS and CDR2 YYNGEE. CDR3: CASSARTSGAPGELFF. The CDR3 region has the DNA TGTGCCAGCAGCGCTAGGACTAGCGGGGCCCCCGGGGAGCTGTTTTTT.

The genes are TRBV2 and TRBJ1-2; 9 bases are a match to TRBD1. The V and J ends lost 6 bases and 4 bases, in that order; junction bases with no gene match: 9. The CDR3 consists of 15 residues. CDR1 SNHLY and CDR2 FYNNEI come from the germline V gene. The CDR3 DNA sequence: TGTGCCAGCAGCTACACAGGGGGCAGTAGCTATGGCTACACCTTC. Its translation: CASSYTGGSSYGYTF.

The rearrangement joins TRBV4-3 to TRBJ2-3; 7 positions agree with TRBD2. Germline V gives CDR1 LGHNA, CDR2 YSLEER. With V trimmed by 3 bases and J by 3 bases, 9 bases remained unmatched. CDR3 length equals 16 residues. DNA of the CDR3: TGCGCCAGCAGCCAGAGGGAGCGGGGACCAACAGATACGCAGTATTTT. Amino acids: CASSQRERGPTDTQYF.

This chain uses TRBV7-2 with TRBJ1-4, with D perhaps matching TRBD1 (6 bases). The CDR3 length is 15 residues. Germline V gene data show CDR1 as SGHTA and CDR2 as FQGNSA. With 0 bases removed from V and 7 bases from J, the gap between germline ends came to 12 bases. For the CDR3, the DNA is TGTGCCAGCAGCTTAGCGGAGGGAGGGGGTGAAAAACTGTTTTTT. Protein: CASSLAEGGGEKLFF.

The chain couples TRBV7-2 to TRBJ2-1; D may be TRBD1 (8 bases). The CDR3 is 13 amino acids. Germline values: CDR1 SGHTA, CDR2 FQGNSA. V lost 3 bases, J lost 8 bases, and 11 bases lay in between. CDR3 region: CASSFTGGDEQFF. The CDR3 region has the DNA TGTGCCAGCAGCTTTACAGGGGGGGATGAGCAGTTCTTC.

The rearrangement joins TRBV4-1 to TRBJ2-2, with a tentative D call TRBD1 (5 bases). CDR1 is MGHRA, CDR2 YSYEKL, per germline. V was trimmed by 4 bases and J by 9 bases, leaving 27 bases between them. This CDR3 contains 18 residues. This chain's CDR3 is CASSPGPEAGPTPWELFF. CDR3 sequence (DNA): TGCGCCAGCAGCCCCGGCCCCGAGGCAGGGCCAACACCCTGGGAGCTGTTTTTT.

The chain is built from TRBV5-1 and TRBJ2-5; maybe TRBD1 (6 bases). Germline V gene lookup returns CDR1 SGHRS and CDR2 YFSETQ. The V end lost 5 bases, the J end lost 1 base, and 12 bases lay between the germline ends. This CDR3 spans 14 amino acids. Here the CDR3 DNA reads TGCGCCAGCAGACAGGGCTTGGGCCAAGAGACCCAGTACTTC. Translated, it gives CASRQGLGQETQYF.

The J gene is TRBJ1-4, the V gene TRBV2, with D unclear. The CDR3 runs 14 residues. CDR1 SNHLY and CDR2 FYNNEI come from the germline V gene. With 3 bases removed from V and 6 bases from J, the gap between germline ends came to 11 bases. DNA for the CDR3: TGTGCCAGCAGTGATAGGATGGGAGATGAAAAACTGTTTTTT. Translating it yields CASSDRMGDEKLFF.

This rearrangement joins TRBV6-1 to TRBJ2-1; D is undetermined. This CDR3 region has 11 residues. CDR1 and CDR2 from the germline V gene are MNHNS and SASEGT. V lost 8 bases and J 7 bases, leaving 9 bases between the germline ends. The CDR3 spells CASFAGNEQFF. DNA of the CDR3: TGTGCCAGCTTTGCCGGGAATGAGCAGTTCTTC.

V and J are TRBV7-9 and TRBJ1-2, with D perhaps TRBD1 (5 bases). There are 15 residues in the CDR3. Germline V gene sequence: CDR1 SEHNR, CDR2 FQNEAQ (reference sequence). Trimming stripped 3 bases from V and 7 bases from J, with 18 bases between. In DNA, the CDR3 is TGTGCCAGCAGCTTGGGGCCCGGGACTAGGGGTGGCTACACCTTC. As protein: CASSLGPGTRGGYTF. Full variable domain (remainder filled in from reference TRBV7-9 and TRBJ1-2): DTGVSQNPRHKITKRGQNVTFRCDPISEHNRLYWYRQTLGQGPEFLTYFQNEAQLEKSRLLSDRFSAERPKGSFSTLEIQRTEQGDSAMYLCASSLGPGTRGGYTFGSGTRLTVV.

The chain couples TRBV2 to TRBJ2-5; TRBD2 is a possible D gene (5 bases). The V gene lost 8 bases and the J gene lost 5 bases, with 12 bases spanning the gap. The CDR3 is 12 residues long. The germline V gene encodes CDR1 SNHLY and CDR2 FYNNEI. This CDR3 reads CASLTRRETQYF. In DNA, the CDR3 is TGTGCCAGCTTAACTAGAAGGGAGACCCAGTACTTC. The entire variable domain, with the rest obtained from reference TRBV2 and TRBJ2-5, is as follows: EPEVTQTPSHQVTQMGQEVILRCVPISNHLYFYWYRQILGQKVEFLVSFYNNEISEKSEIFDDQFSVERPDGSNFTLKIRSTKLEDSAMYFCASLTRRETQYFGPGTRLLVL.

The V gene is TRBV2, the J gene TRBJ1-1, with a weak D call TRBD1 (6 bases). Trimming removed 7 bases from V and 5 bases from J, with 14 bases in between. The germline V gene encodes CDR1 SNHLY and CDR2 FYNNEI. The CDR3 runs to 13 residues. For the CDR3, the DNA is TGTGCCAGCAAAAGGGAGGGGGTTACTGAAGCTTTCTTT. Its translation: CASKREGVTEAFF.

The rearrangement links TRBV27 to TRBJ1-5; 9 bases align to TRBD1. The CDR3 runs to 15 residues. V dropped 6 bases and J dropped 6; count of bases not matched to a gene: 9. Germline CDR1 MNHEY, CDR2 SMNVEV (reference sequence). The CDR3 reads CASSLGGQGGQPQHF. The CDR3 nucleotides read TGTGCCAGCAGCCTAGGGGGACAGGGCGGTCAGCCCCAGCATTTT.

The chain carries TRBV10-3 and TRBJ1-1; 8 bases are a match to TRBD1. Per germline, CDR1 ENHRY and CDR2 SYGVKD. The CDR3 loop spans 14 amino acids. V lost 0 bases and J lost 9; bases outside the gene matches: 6. The CDR3 here is CAISESGQAPQAFF. Here the CDR3 DNA reads TGTGCCATCAGTGAGTCGGGACAGGCGCCTCAAGCTTTCTTT.

In its sample, this clone was seen once. J is TRBJ2-7 and V is TRBV28; TRBD2 aligns across 8 bases. With V trimmed by 3 bases and J by 4 bases, 11 bases remained unmatched. From germline, CDR1 is MDHEN and CDR2 SYDVKM. The CDR3 has 16 amino acids. CDR3 nucleotide sequence: TGTGCCAGCAGTTTTGAAGCGGGGGAGCCAAAATACGAGCAGTACTTC. It encodes CASSFEAGEPKYEQYF.

This clone showed up just a few times. Other DNA sequences within the sample encode an identical CDR3. The J gene is TRBJ1-1, the V gene TRBV9; D possibly corresponds to TRBD1 (6 bases). The germline V gene encodes CDR1 SGDLS and CDR2 YYNGEE. Trimming cost V 2 bases and J 0 bases, with 11 bases left between them. The CDR3 spans 15 residues. The CDR3 DNA follows: TGTGCCAGCAGCGTTGGGGGGGCCGTGAACACTGAAGCTTTCTTT. As protein: CASSVGGAVNTEAFF.

The chain carries TRBV4-3 and TRBJ2-1; 10 nucleotides line up with TRBD2. CDR1 is LGHNA, CDR2 YSLEER, per germline. The CDR3 is 16 residues long. V shed 1 base, J shed 10 bases, and the junction held 10 bases outside the gene matches. CDR3 amino acids: CASSQGQRGGRGEQFF. The DNA for the CDR3 is TGCGCCAGCAGCCAAGGACAGCGGGGGGGCCGCGGGGAGCAGTTCTTC.

The chain has TRBV28 and TRBJ2-5, with D possibly matching TRBD2 (5 bases). Germline values: CDR1 MDHEN, CDR2 SYDVKM. The CDR3 has 13 residues. The V gene lost 8 bases and the J gene lost 0 bases, with 10 bases spanning the gap. For the CDR3, the DNA is TGTGCCAGCTCAACGGGGAACCAAGAGACCCAGTACTTC. Residues: CASSTGNQETQYF. Full variable domain (rest looked up from reference TRBV28 and TRBJ2-5): DVKVTQSSRYLVKRTGEKVFLECVQDMDHENMFWYRQDPGLGLRLIYFSYDVKMKEKGDIPEGYSVSREKKERFSLILESASTNQTSMYLCASSTGNQETQYFGPGTRLLVL.

The rearrangement links TRBV7-8 to TRBJ1-5; TRBD1 agrees at 9 bases. Germline V CDR1 and CDR2: SGHVS, FQNEAQ. V was clipped by 5 bases and J by 7 bases; unmatched bases: 6. CDR3 length: 14 residues. The CDR3 nucleotides read TGTGCCAGCAGCGGGGACAGGGATGGACAGCCCCAGCATTTT. Encoded protein: CASSGDRDGQPQHF.

This rearrangement joins TRBV7-9 to TRBJ1-1; 7 nucleotides line up with TRBD1. The germline V gene has CDR1 SEHNR and CDR2 FQNEAQ (reference sequence). J gave up 4 bases and V 8 bases, and 7 bases lay outside the gene matches. This CDR3 has 13 amino acids. CDR3 nucleotide sequence: TGTGCCAGCCAGGATACAGGGGCCACTGAAGCTTTCTTT. It encodes CASQDTGATEAFF.

A few counts support this clone. J is TRBJ1-5 and V is TRBV19; D gene uncertain. V lost 7 bases and J lost 3, with 16 bases in between. The CDR3 runs 15 residues. Germline CDR1 is LNHDA and CDR2 is SQIVND (reference sequence). The DNA of the CDR3 is TGTGCCAGTACCCAGGTTGTTAGGTCCAATCAGCCCCAGCATTTT. This gives the protein CASTQVVRSNQPQHF.

The V and J genes are TRBV5-1 and TRBJ2-5; tentative D call: TRBD2 (5 bases). The CDR3 runs 14 residues. Germline CDR1 is SGHRS and CDR2 is YFSETQ. The V gene lost 3 bases and the J gene lost 5 bases, with 14 bases spanning the gap. The CDR3 region is CASSSGPREETQYF. CDR3 in DNA: TGCGCCAGCAGCTCCGGACCTAGGGAGGAGACCCAGTACTTC.

This sequence joins TRBV2 and TRBJ2-5; D remains ambiguous. This CDR3 contains 13 residues. Per germline, CDR1 SNHLY and CDR2 FYNNEI. V was clipped by 7 bases and J by 2 bases, with 11 bases between them. The CDR3 is CASNVTPQETQYF. CDR3 sequence (DNA): TGTGCCAGCAACGTGACTCCACAAGAGACCCAGTACTTC.

The chain uses TRBV2 and TRBJ1-1; possible D gene TRBD1, 5 bases. Trimming cost V 7 bases and J 6 bases, with 18 bases left between them. The CDR3 sequence is 14 residues long. The germline V gene encodes CDR1 SNHLY and CDR2 FYNNEI. The CDR3 nucleotides read TGTGCCAGCATTAGTACGGGGGGAAGAGCTGAAGCTTTCTTT. Residues: CASISTGGRAEAFF.

CDR3 region: CASSQGGSSYEQYF. CDR3 DNA sequence: TGTGCCAGCAGCCAGGGAGGTAGCTCCTACGAGCAGTACTTC. The rearrangement uses TRBV7-8 and TRBJ2-7; the D gene is possibly TRBD2 (6 bases). V shed 5 bases and J shed 0 bases, with 11 bases lying between them. CDR1 is SGHVS, CDR2 FQNEAQ, per germline. The CDR3 sequence is 14 residues long.

The V gene is TRBV28, the J gene TRBJ1-1; D remains unclear. The CDR3 is made up of 15 amino acids. The germline CDR1 and CDR2 sequences are MDHEN and SYDVKM. Between the trimmed V and J ends, which lost 0 bases and 4 bases, there was a span of 12 bases. CDR3 protein: CASSLWLGGGTEAFF. CDR3 DNA sequence: TGTGCCAGCAGTTTATGGTTAGGCGGCGGCACTGAAGCTTTCTTT.

The chain is built from TRBV28 and TRBJ1-4, with 9 bases matching TRBD1. With V trimmed by 6 bases and J by 7 bases, 12 bases remained unmatched. The germline V gene has CDR1 MDHEN and CDR2 SYDVKM. CDR3 size: 16 residues. The CDR3 nucleotides read TGTGCCAGCAGGCCGGGGGGTGGGACAGGGCTTGAAAAACTGTTTTTT. Its translation is CASRPGGGTGLEKLFF. The variable domain in full, completed from reference TRBV28 and TRBJ1-4, reads DVKVTQSSRYLVKRTGEKVFLECVQDMDHENMFWYRQDPGLGLRLIYFSYDVKMKEKGDIPEGYSVSREKKERFSLILESASTNQTSMYLCASRPGGGTGLEKLFFGSGTQLSVL.

This clone was counted once. The chain uses TRBV7-2 and TRBJ2-1; tentatively, D is TRBD2 (6 bases). Trimming stripped 1 base from V and 12 bases from J, with 13 bases between. Germline V gives CDR1 SGHTA, CDR2 FQGNSA. This CDR3 is built from 13 residues. CDR3 sequence (DNA): TGTGCCAGCAGCTTAGAGCCGGGAGTCCCGCAGTTCTTC. Protein product: CASSLEPGVPQFF.